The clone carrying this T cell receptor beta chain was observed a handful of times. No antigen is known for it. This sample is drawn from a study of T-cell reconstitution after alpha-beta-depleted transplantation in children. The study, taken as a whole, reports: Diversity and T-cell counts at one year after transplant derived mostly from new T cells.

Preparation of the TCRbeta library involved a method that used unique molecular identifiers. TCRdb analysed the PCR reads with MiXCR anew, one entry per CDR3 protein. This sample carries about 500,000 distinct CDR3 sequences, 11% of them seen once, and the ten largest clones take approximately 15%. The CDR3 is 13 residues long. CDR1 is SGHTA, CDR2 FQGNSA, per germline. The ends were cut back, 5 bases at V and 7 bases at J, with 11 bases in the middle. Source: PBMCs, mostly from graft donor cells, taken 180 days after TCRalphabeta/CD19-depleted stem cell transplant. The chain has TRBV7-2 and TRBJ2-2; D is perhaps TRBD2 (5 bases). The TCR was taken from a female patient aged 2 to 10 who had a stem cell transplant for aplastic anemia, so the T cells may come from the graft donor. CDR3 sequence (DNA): TGTGCCAGCAGCCCGAGAGGGTTCGGGGAGCTGTTTTTT. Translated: CASSPRGFGELFF. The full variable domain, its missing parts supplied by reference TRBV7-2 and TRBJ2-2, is GAGVSQSPSNKVTEKGKDVELRCDPISGHTALYWYRQSLGQGLEFLIYFQGNSAPDKSGLPSDRFSAERTGGSVSTLTIQRTQQEDSAVYLCASSPRGFGELFFGEGSRLTVL.